Listed below are T cell receptor beta chains from one sample, sequenced in a study of T cells in Graves' hyperthyroidism and ophthalmopathy. TCRdb reprocessed the multiplex PCR reads with MiXCR, giving one entry per CDR3 protein. The data show 200,000 to 250,000 distinct CDR3 sequences, about 15% seen once. The specimen sequenced was blood. The origin of the receptors is a man aged 50-59 years with Graves' hyperthyroidism. Each CDR3 is given with its conserved first and last residue. Each record gives: D gene, clone size, V gene, J gene, CDR3 DNA, CDR3 protein. A D gene is named only where the DNA matches it firmly. For some rows the clone size is stated as once, few or many, or as a class when expanded; others skip it.

d_call: NA
clone_size: NA
v_call: TRBV7-3
j_call: TRBJ2-1
cdr3_nt: TGTGCCAGCAGCTTAAACACGGACAATGAGCAGTTCTTC
cdr3_aa: CASSLNTDNEQFF

d_call: TRBD2
clone_size: many
v_call: TRBV7-9
j_call: TRBJ2-1
cdr3_nt: TGTGCCAGCAGCGGGAGCGGGGACTCCTACAATGAGCAGTTCTTC
cdr3_aa: CASSGSGDSYNEQFF

d_call: NA
clone_size: NA
v_call: TRBV20-1
j_call: TRBJ2-7
cdr3_nt: TGCAGTGCTAGGTTACAGGGAGCCGTTCGGTCCTACGAGCAGTACTTC
cdr3_aa: CSARLQGAVRSYEQYF

d_call: TRBD2
clone_size: NA
v_call: TRBV4-1
j_call: TRBJ2-1
cdr3_nt: TGCGCCAGCAGCCAAGATGACCGGCTAGCGGGAGAATACAATGAGCAGTTCTTC
cdr3_aa: CASSQDDRLAGEYNEQFF

d_call: TRBD2
clone_size: many
v_call: TRBV27
j_call: TRBJ2-3
cdr3_nt: TGTGCCAGCAGTTTATACGGACTAGCGGGAGGGCGGTCAGATACGCAGTATTTT
cdr3_aa: CASSLYGLAGGRSDTQYF

d_call: TRBD1
clone_size: few
v_call: TRBV28
j_call: TRBJ1-5
cdr3_nt: TGTGCAGGCGGCCCACAGGGGGCTTCAAGTCAGCCCCAGCATTTT
cdr3_aa: CAGGPQGASSQPQHF

d_call: NA
clone_size: many
v_call: TRBV20-1
j_call: TRBJ1-2
cdr3_nt: TGCAGTGCTAGAGGAGGGGCGCGGAGGTATGGCTACACCTTC
cdr3_aa: CSARGGARRYGYTF

d_call: TRBD1
clone_size: many
v_call: TRBV12-3/TRBV12-4
j_call: TRBJ1-1
cdr3_nt: TGTGCCAGCAGTCAGACAGGGACACCTGAAGCTTTCTTT
cdr3_aa: CASSQTGTPEAFF

d_call: TRBD1
clone_size: many
v_call: TRBV6-1
j_call: TRBJ1-6
cdr3_nt: TGTGCCAGCAGTAAGGCTTGGACAGGAAGAAATTCACCCCTCCACTTT
cdr3_aa: CASSKAWTGRNSPLHF

d_call: NA
clone_size: NA
v_call: TRBV19
j_call: TRBJ1-2
cdr3_nt: TGTGCCAGTAGTATTCTCGGGTACAATGGCTACACCTTC
cdr3_aa: CASSILGYNGYTF

d_call: NA
clone_size: NA
v_call: TRBV7-3
j_call: TRBJ2-1
cdr3_nt: TGTGCCAGCAGCTTCATCGACGGGTTTGGTGAGCAGTTCTTC
cdr3_aa: CASSFIDGFGEQFF

d_call: NA
clone_size: many
v_call: TRBV12-3/TRBV12-4
j_call: TRBJ2-2
cdr3_nt: TGTGCCAGCAATTCCCCACAGGGCAACACCGGGGAGCTGTTTTTT
cdr3_aa: CASNSPQGNTGELFF

d_call: TRBD1
clone_size: NA
v_call: TRBV12-3/TRBV12-4
j_call: TRBJ1-2
cdr3_nt: TGTGCCAGCAGTCCGGGACAGCAGATGGGTGGCTACACCTTC
cdr3_aa: CASSPGQQMGGYTF

d_call: TRBD2
clone_size: few
v_call: TRBV9
j_call: TRBJ2-4
cdr3_nt: TGTGCCAGCAGCGTAGGCGGGGGTTGGTCGGTGGAGGAAGGTCAAAACATTCAGTACTTC
cdr3_aa: CASSVGGGWSVEEGQNIQYF

d_call: NA
clone_size: few
v_call: TRBV20-1
j_call: TRBJ2-3
cdr3_nt: TGCAGTGCCCCGCCGGCTAGCAGACGTCAAGATACGCAGTATTTT
cdr3_aa: CSAPPASRRQDTQYF

d_call: NA
clone_size: NA
v_call: TRBV5-5
j_call: TRBJ2-6
cdr3_nt: TGTGCCAGCAGCTTGGGACCTGGCAATCCCAGCGTCCTGACTTTC
cdr3_aa: CASSLGPGNPSVLTF

d_call: NA
clone_size: many
v_call: TRBV20-1
j_call: TRBJ2-1
cdr3_nt: TGCAGTGCTAGTACCAGCGGAGGGTACTACAATGAGCAGTTCTTC
cdr3_aa: CSASTSGGYYNEQFF

d_call: TRBD1
clone_size: many
v_call: TRBV7-9
j_call: TRBJ2-7
cdr3_nt: TGTGCCAGCAGCGCCCCGGGACAGGGCAACTACGAGCAGTACTTC
cdr3_aa: CASSAPGQGNYEQYF

d_call: TRBD2
clone_size: many
v_call: TRBV18
j_call: TRBJ2-5
cdr3_nt: TGTGCCAGCTCACAAATAGCGGGAGTAAAAGAGACCCAGTACTTC
cdr3_aa: CASSQIAGVKETQYF

d_call: NA
clone_size: NA
v_call: TRBV7-9
j_call: TRBJ2-4
cdr3_nt: TGTGCCAGCAGCTCAGTTCCCGGGCTCGGGGGTTCCAAAAACATTCAGTACTTC
cdr3_aa: CASSSVPGLGGSKNIQYF

d_call: NA
clone_size: NA
v_call: TRBV11-3
j_call: TRBJ1-1
cdr3_nt: TGTGCCAGCAGCTTAGTGTACAGGTCTGGGGTGGCTTTCTTT
cdr3_aa: CASSLVYRSGVAFF

d_call: NA
clone_size: many
v_call: TRBV5-8
j_call: TRBJ2-5
cdr3_nt: TGTGCCAGCAGCCACAGGGACCTTCGGGAGACCCAGTACTTC
cdr3_aa: CASSHRDLRETQYF

d_call: NA
clone_size: few
v_call: TRBV9
j_call: TRBJ1-1
cdr3_nt: TGTGCCAGCAGCGTAAACCCAGCCTCGAACACTGAAGCTTTCTTT
cdr3_aa: CASSVNPASNTEAFF

d_call: NA
clone_size: NA
v_call: TRBV4-2
j_call: TRBJ2-1
cdr3_nt: TGTGCCAGCAGCCAAGATGAGCAGGAGGGCGAGCAGTTCTTC
cdr3_aa: CASSQDEQEGEQFF

d_call: TRBD2
clone_size: NA
v_call: TRBV5-1
j_call: TRBJ2-1
cdr3_nt: TGCGCCAGCAGCTTGAGGGTAGCGGGAGTAGCTGAGCAGTTCTTC
cdr3_aa: CASSLRVAGVAEQFF

d_call: TRBD2
clone_size: many
v_call: TRBV28
j_call: TRBJ2-1
cdr3_nt: TGTGCCATCAACGGGGGGGTCAATGAGCAGTTCTTC
cdr3_aa: CAINGGVNEQFF

d_call: NA
clone_size: NA
v_call: TRBV20-1
j_call: TRBJ2-7
cdr3_nt: TGCAGTGCTAGAGTAGGTCGGGTCGGTTACGAGCAGTACTTC
cdr3_aa: CSARVGRVGYEQYF

d_call: NA
clone_size: many
v_call: TRBV28
j_call: TRBJ1-1
cdr3_nt: TGTGCCAGCAGTTTAAACAGAGTGATAACTGAAGCTTTCTTT
cdr3_aa: CASSLNRVITEAFF

d_call: TRBD1
clone_size: few
v_call: TRBV28
j_call: TRBJ2-3
cdr3_nt: TGTGCCAGCAGTTGGGACAGGGAGGGCCAGATCATGGGAGATACGCAGTATTTT
cdr3_aa: CASSWDREGQIMGDTQYF

d_call: NA
clone_size: many
v_call: TRBV3-1
j_call: TRBJ2-5
cdr3_nt: TGTGCCAGCAGCCAACCCCTGTCTAGGACCCAAGAGACCCAGTACTTC
cdr3_aa: CASSQPLSRTQETQYF

d_call: NA
clone_size: few
v_call: TRBV12-3/TRBV12-4
j_call: TRBJ2-3
cdr3_nt: TGTGCCAGCACCAGGGCAGATACGCAGTATTTT
cdr3_aa: CASTRADTQYF

d_call: NA
clone_size: many
v_call: TRBV6-1
j_call: TRBJ2-7
cdr3_nt: TGTGCCAGCAGTGAATGGACCGCCTACGAGCAGTACTTC
cdr3_aa: CASSEWTAYEQYF

d_call: TRBD1
clone_size: few
v_call: TRBV13
j_call: TRBJ1-2
cdr3_nt: TGTGCCAGCAAACAATTGGGGACAGGGATACGTCAATCGGTTGGCTACACCTTC
cdr3_aa: CASKQLGTGIRQSVGYTF

d_call: NA
clone_size: many
v_call: TRBV28
j_call: TRBJ2-3
cdr3_nt: TGTGCCAGCAGTTTTGGCCCCGGCACAGATACGCAGTATTTT
cdr3_aa: CASSFGPGTDTQYF

d_call: NA
clone_size: once
v_call: TRBV7-3
j_call: TRBJ2-5
cdr3_nt: TGTGCCAGCAGCTGGACAGTCCAAGAGGCCCAGTACTTC
cdr3_aa: CASSWTVQEAQYF

d_call: NA
clone_size: many
v_call: TRBV27
j_call: TRBJ1-2
cdr3_nt: TGTGCCACCAAAATGGTAGCCCCACCCTATGGCTACACCTTC
cdr3_aa: CATKMVAPPYGYTF